This T cell receptor (beta chain) was recovered during a study of graft-versus-host responses after intestinal transplantation. Across the whole study: The study gave all recipients anti-thymocyte globulin induction, then tacrolimus and steroids for roughly 3 years.

Clones were sequenced by immunoSEQ multiplex PCR, and TCRdb holds only the in-frame ones, with some missing. Of tens of thousands of clones listed, 70% to 90% were seen once; the top ten hold approximately 1.6%. The CDR3 extends over 15 amino acids. With 4 bases removed from V and 4 bases from J, the gap between germline ends came to 14 bases. CDR1 and CDR2 (germline): SNHLY, FYNNEI. The genes are TRBV2 and TRBJ1-5, with no clear D. This TCR came from a human patient who received an intestinal transplant, so some T cells may come from the graft donor. The starting material was PBMCs, obtained 26 days after transplant. The CDR3 is CASSAMTFGNQPQHF. The CDR3 DNA reads as TGTGCCAGCAGTGCCATGACCTTCGGGAATCAGCCCCAGCATTTT.